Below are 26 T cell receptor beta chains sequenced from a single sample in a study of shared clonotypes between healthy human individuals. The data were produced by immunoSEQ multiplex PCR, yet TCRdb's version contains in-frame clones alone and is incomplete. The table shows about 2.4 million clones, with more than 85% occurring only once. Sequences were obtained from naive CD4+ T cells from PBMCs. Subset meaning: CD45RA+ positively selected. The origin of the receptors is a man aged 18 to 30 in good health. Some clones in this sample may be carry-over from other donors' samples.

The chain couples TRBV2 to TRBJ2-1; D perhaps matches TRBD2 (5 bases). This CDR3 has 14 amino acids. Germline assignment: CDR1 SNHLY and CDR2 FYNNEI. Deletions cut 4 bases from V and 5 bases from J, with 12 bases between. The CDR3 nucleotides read TGTGCCAGCAGTGGTGTACCGAGGGACAATGAGCAGTTCTTC. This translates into CASSGVPRDNEQFF.

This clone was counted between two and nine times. The chain's CDR3 is CAWSVMTEAFF. DNA for the CDR3: TGTGCCTGGAGTGTAATGACTGAAGCTTTCTTT. V is TRBV30 and J is TRBJ1-1; unclear D gene. The CDR3 spans 11 residues. Germline V gene sequence: CDR1 GTSNPN, CDR2 SVGIG (reference sequence). Trimming took 0 bases from V and 5 from J, leaving 4 bases between them.

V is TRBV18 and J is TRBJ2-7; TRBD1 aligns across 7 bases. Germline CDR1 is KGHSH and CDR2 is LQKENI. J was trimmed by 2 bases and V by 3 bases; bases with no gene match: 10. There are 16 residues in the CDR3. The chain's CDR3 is CASSPYRDSSPYEQYF. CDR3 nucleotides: TGTGCCAGCTCACCTTACCGGGACAGTTCTCCCTACGAGCAGTACTTC.

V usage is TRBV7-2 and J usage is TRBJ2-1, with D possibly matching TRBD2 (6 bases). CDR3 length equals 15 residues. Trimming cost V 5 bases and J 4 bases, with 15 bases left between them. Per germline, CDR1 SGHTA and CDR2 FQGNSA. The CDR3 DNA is TGTGCCAGCAGCCCCGGACTACCTGCGTACAATGAGCAGTTCTTC. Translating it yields CASSPGLPAYNEQFF.

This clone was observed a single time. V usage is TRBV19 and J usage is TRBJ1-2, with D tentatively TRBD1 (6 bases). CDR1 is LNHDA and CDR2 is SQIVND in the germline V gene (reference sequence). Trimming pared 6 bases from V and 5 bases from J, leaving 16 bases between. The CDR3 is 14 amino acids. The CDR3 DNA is TGTGCCAGTAGGACAACAGGGACCCCTTATGGCTACACCTTC. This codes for CASRTTGTPYGYTF.

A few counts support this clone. CDR3 loop: CASSLGGSQPQHF. The CDR3 bases are TGTGCCAGCAGCTTAGGAGGGAGCCAGCCCCAGCATTTT. This chain uses TRBV5-5 with TRBJ1-5, with D unclear. V gave up 2 bases and J gave up 7 bases, with 10 bases separating them. Germline assignment: CDR1 SGHKS and CDR2 YYEKEE (reference sequence). This CDR3 is 13 amino acids long.

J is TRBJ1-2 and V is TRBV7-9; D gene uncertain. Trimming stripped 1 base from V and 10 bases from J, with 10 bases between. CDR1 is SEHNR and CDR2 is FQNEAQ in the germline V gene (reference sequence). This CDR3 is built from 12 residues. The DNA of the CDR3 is TGTGCCAGCAGCTTAGTGGGCGAAGACTACACCTTC. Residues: CASSLVGEDYTF.

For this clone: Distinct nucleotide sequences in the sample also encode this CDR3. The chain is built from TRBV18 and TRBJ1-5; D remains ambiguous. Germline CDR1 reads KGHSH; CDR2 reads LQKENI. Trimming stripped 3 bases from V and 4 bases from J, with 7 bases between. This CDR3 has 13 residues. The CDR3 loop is CASSPGFNQPQHF. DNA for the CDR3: TGTGCCAGCTCACCGGGCTTTAATCAGCCCCAGCATTTT.

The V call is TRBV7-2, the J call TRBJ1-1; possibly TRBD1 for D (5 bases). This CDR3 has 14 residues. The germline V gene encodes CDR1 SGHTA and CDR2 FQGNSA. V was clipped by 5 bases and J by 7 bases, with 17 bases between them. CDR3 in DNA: TGTGCCAGCAGCCAAAGGAGGGGTGGGCTTGAAGCTTTCTTT. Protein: CASSQRRGGLEAFF.

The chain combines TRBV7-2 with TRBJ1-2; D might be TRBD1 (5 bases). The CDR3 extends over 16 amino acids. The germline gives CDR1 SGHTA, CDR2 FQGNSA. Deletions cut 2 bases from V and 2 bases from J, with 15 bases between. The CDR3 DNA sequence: TGTGCCAGCAGCTTAAACTCCCCAGGGAACAACTATGGCTACACCTTC. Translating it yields CASSLNSPGNNYGYTF. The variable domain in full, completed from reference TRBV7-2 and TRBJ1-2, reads GAGVSQSPSNKVTEKGKDVELRCDPISGHTALYWYRQSLGQGLEFLIYFQGNSAPDKSGLPSDRFSAERTGGSVSTLTIQRTQQEDSAVYLCASSLNSPGNNYGYTFGSGTRLTVV.

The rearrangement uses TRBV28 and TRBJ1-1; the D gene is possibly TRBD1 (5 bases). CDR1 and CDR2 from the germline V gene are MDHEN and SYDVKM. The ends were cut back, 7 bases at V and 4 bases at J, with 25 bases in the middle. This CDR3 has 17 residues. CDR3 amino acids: CASTPGLGARGGTEAFF. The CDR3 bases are TGTGCCAGCACTCCCGGCCTCGGGGCCCGGGGAGGCACTGAAGCTTTCTTT.

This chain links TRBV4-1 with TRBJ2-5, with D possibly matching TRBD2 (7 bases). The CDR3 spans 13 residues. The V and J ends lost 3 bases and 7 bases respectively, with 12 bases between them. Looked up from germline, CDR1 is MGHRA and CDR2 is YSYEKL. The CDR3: CASSQGGPLTQYF. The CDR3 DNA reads TGCGCCAGCAGCCAGGGGGGGCCCTTGACCCAGTACTTC.

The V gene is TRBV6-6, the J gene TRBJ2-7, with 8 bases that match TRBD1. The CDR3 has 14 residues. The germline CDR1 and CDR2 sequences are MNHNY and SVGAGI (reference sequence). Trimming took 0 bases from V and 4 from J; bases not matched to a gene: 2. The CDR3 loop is CASSYSGQVYEQYF. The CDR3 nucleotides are TGTGCCAGCAGTTACTCGGGACAGGTATACGAGCAGTACTTC.

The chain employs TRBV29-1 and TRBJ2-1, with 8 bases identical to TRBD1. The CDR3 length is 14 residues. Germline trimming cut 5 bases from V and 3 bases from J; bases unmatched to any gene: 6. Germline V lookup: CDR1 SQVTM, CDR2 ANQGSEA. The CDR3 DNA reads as TGCAGCGTTTCTCCCGGGACAGGCTACAATGAGCAGTTCTTC. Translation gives CSVSPGTGYNEQFF.

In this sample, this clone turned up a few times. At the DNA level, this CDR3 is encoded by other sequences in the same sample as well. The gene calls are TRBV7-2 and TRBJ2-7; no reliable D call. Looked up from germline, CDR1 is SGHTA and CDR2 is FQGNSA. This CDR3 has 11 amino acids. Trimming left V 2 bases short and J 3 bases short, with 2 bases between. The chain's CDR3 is CASSLSYEQYF. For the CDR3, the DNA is TGTGCCAGCAGCTTAAGCTACGAGCAGTACTTC. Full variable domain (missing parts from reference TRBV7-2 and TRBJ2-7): GAGVSQSPSNKVTEKGKDVELRCDPISGHTALYWYRQSLGQGLEFLIYFQGNSAPDKSGLPSDRFSAERTGGSVSTLTIQRTQQEDSAVYLCASSLSYEQYFGPGTRLTVT.

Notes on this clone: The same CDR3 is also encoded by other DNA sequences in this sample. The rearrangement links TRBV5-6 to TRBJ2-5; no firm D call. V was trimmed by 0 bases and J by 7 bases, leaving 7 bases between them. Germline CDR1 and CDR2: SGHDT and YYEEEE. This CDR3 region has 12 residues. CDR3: CASSLGGGTQYF. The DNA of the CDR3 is TGTGCCAGCAGCTTGGGAGGCGGGACCCAGTACTTC.

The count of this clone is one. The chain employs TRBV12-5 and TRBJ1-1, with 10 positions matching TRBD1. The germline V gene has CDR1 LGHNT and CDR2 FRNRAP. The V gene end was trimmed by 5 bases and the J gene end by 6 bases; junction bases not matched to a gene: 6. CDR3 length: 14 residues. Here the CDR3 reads CASGPGQGRAEAFF. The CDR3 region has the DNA TGTGCTAGTGGTCCGGGACAGGGGAGGGCTGAAGCTTTCTTT.

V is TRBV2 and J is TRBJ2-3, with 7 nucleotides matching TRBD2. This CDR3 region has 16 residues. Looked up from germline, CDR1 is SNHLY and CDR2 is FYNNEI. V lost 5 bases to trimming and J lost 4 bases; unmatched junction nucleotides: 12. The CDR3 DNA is TGTGCCAGCAGTACCCCCAGGCGGGAGAGATCAGATACGCAGTATTTT. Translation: CASSTPRRERSDTQYF. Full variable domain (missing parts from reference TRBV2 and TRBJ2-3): EPEVTQTPSHQVTQMGQEVILRCVPISNHLYFYWYRQILGQKVEFLVSFYNNEISEKSEIFDDQFSVERPDGSNFTLKIRSTKLEDSAMYFCASSTPRRERSDTQYFGPGTRLTVL.

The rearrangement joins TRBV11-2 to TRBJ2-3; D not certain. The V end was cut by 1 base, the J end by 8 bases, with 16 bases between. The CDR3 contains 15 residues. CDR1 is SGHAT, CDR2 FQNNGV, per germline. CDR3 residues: CASSLVLEQWGTQYF. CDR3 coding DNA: TGTGCCAGCAGCTTAGTACTCGAACAGTGGGGTACGCAGTATTTT. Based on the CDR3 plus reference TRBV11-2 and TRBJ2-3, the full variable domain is EAGVAQSPRYKIIEKRQSVAFWCNPISGHATLYWYQQILGQGPKLLIQFQNNGVVDDSQLPKDRFSAERLKGVDSTLKIQPAKLEDSAVYLCASSLVLEQWGTQYFGPGTRLTVL.

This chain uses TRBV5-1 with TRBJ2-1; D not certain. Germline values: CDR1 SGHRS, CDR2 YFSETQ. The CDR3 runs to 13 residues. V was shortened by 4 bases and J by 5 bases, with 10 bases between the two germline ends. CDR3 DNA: TGCGCCAGCAGCCAAGACCCGAACAATGAGCAGTTCTTC. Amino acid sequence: CASSQDPNNEQFF. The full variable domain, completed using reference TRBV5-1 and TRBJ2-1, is KAGVTQTPRYLIKTRGQQVTLSCSPISGHRSVSWYQQTPGQGLQFLFEYFSETQRNKGNFPGRFSGRQFSNSRSEMNVSTLELGDSALYLCASSQDPNNEQFFGPGTRLTVL.

The CDR3, as DNA: TGCGCCAGCAGCATGGGACAGCGTGGGAACACTGAAGCTTTCTTT. Protein sequence: CASSMGQRGNTEAFF. The chain uses TRBV5-1 and TRBJ1-1; 7 nucleotides match TRBD1. Germline loops: CDR1 SGHRS, CDR2 YFSETQ. The CDR3 covers 15 residues. The V segment lost 4 bases and the J segment 1 base; nucleotides outside the gene matches: 7.

The CDR3 loop reads CASSPRTGEGQPQHF. CDR3 DNA sequence: TGTGCCAGCTCACCCCGGACAGGGGAGGGTCAGCCCCAGCATTTT. The chain has TRBV18 and TRBJ1-5, with 9 bases matching TRBD1. V dropped 3 bases and J dropped 6; count of bases not matched to a gene: 6. The CDR3 is 15 amino acids. CDR1 KGHSH and CDR2 LQKENI come from the germline V gene. Combining the CDR3 with reference TRBV18 and TRBJ1-5 gives the whole variable domain NAGVMQNPRHLVRRRGQEARLRCSPMKGHSHVYWYRQLPEEGLKFMVYLQKENIIDESGMPKERFSAEFPKEGPSILRIQQVVRGDSAAYFCASSPRTGEGQPQHFGDGTRLSIL.

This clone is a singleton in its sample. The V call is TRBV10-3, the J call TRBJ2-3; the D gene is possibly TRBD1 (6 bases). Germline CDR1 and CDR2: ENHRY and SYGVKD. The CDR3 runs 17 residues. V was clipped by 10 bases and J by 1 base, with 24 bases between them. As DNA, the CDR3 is TGTGCCACCCACAAGACCATCACAGGGTCGGGCACAGATACGCAGTATTTT. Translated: CATHKTITGSGTDTQYF.

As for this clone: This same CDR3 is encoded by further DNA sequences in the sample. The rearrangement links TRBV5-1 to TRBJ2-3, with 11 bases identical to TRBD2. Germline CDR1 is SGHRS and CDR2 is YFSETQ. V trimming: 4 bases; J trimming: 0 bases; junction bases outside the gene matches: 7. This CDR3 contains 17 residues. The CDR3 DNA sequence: TGCGCCAGCAGCCTGCCAGGGACTAGCGGTAGCACAGATACGCAGTATTTT. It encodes CASSLPGTSGSTDTQYF.

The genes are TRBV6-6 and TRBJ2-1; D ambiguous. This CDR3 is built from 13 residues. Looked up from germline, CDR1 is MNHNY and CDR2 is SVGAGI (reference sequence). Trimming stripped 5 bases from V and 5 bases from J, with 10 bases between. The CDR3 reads CASSPRVDNEQFF. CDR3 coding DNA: TGTGCCAGCAGTCCACGGGTGGACAATGAGCAGTTCTTC.

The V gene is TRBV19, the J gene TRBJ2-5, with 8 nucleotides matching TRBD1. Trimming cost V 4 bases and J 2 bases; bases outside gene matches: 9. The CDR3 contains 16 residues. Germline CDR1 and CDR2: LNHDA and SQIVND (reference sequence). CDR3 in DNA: TGTGCCAGTAGTAGTCGCGGACAGGGTTGGCAAGAGACCCAGTACTTC. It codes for CASSSRGQGWQETQYF.